Below, one T cell receptor beta chain is given with its context. Its antigen has not been determined. Qualities for individual bases were not recorded, and no much larger clone is one base off. Explained via the paper, the treatment or condition label denotes: around 19 received Ad26.COV2.S at low or high dose, single or two shots; about 5 received placebo; per-sample allocation not given. For vaccine and placebo recipients, repertoires were sequenced using samples collected on day 63 after the first injection. Cohort 1b enrolled about 25 adults aged 18-55 years at a single site in Boston, USA, between 29 July and 7 August 2020. Ad26.COV2.S was a replication-incompetent adenovirus type 26 vector expressing a prefusion-stabilized SARS-CoV-2 spike protein from the original Wuhan strain. The sample belongs to a study of Ad26.COV2.S vaccination and SARS-CoV-2 variants (dated by TCRdb to 2020 to 2023). At the level of the whole study: Donors in the vaccine arm were drawn from COV1001, a phase I-IIa trial of Ad26.COV2.S in healthy adults that was multicentre, randomized, double-blind and placebo-controlled. Ad26.COV2.S was administered intramuscularly at a dose of 5x10^10 or 1x10^11 viral particles, either as one shot or as two shots given 56 days apart. Sequencing of the TCRbeta repertoire served to evaluate the specificity and breadth of SARS-CoV-2-reactive T cell receptors following Ad26.COV2.S vaccination. The TCR-sequenced set comprised around 30 samples: around 20 Ad26.COV2.S vaccine recipients, 5 placebo recipients and 8 SARS-CoV-2 convalescent individuals. Trial participants were randomized into five groups of five, in which low-dose or high-dose Ad26.COV2.S was given once or twice, or placebo was given on both occasions. Investigators remained blinded to trial group allocation during experiments and outcome assessment. What the work shows at the level of the full study, not this receptor alone: Substantial breadth of spike-specific CD8+ and CD4+ T cell responses was reported after vaccination. Ad26.COV2.S recipients had higher spike-specific TCR breadth than placebo recipients (P = 0.0014). Vaccine and placebo recipients had similar non-spike TCR breadth, a finding consistent with the vaccine containing only spike. The study lacked the statistical power to compare responses across vaccine doses or regimens. The authors noted that the TCR breadth and depth analyses may have underestimated total T cell responses.

The immunoSEQ Assay was the method used to sequence TCRbeta CDR3 regions. After extraction, genomic DNA underwent amplification by bias-controlled multiplex PCR, followed by high-throughput sequencing. On the study's bioinformatics: To quantify the absolute abundance of every unique TCRbeta CDR3 region, sequences were collapsed and filtered. T cell fraction was estimated by normalization of TCRbeta template counts to usable DNA, with usable DNA being measured through amplification of reference genes present in all nucleated cells. Repertoire TCRs were annotated as SARS-CoV-2-specific by exact matching of V gene, CDR3 amino acid sequence and J gene to a known reactive TCR set. MIRA supplied the reference SARS-CoV-2 TCR set, which was filtered for enrichment in COVID-19-positive ImmuneCODE repertoires so that public or cross-reactive TCRs were removed. Based on the MIRA antigens, annotated TCRs were further analysed at the level of specific ORF or position within ORF. Breadth was defined as the number of annotated unique rearrangements divided by the total number of unique productive rearrangements, and depth was defined as the summed frequency of the annotated unique rearrangements. Two-sided Wilcoxon rank-sum tests were applied when comparing TCR breadth between groups. Drawn from immuneACCESS, this table holds only the in-frame rearrangements with V and J called that TCRdb kept. Clones are partly lost; checked studies trace under half to an unresolved V gene and leave the rest unexplained. The V and J calls and clone size were taken over from that table, and D and trimming were inferred from the DNA. This sample holds approximately 500,000 clones; around 85% were observed only once. The ten top clones hold 9.5% to 15% of the sample.

Inclusive of the bounding cysteine and phenylalanine, the CDR3 is 13 residues long. Kept here is only the CDR3 DNA, which spans 39 bases and is read in frame from base 1. The V end loses 10 bases and the J end loses 0 bases, and a stretch of 13 bases separates them. The germline V gene (reference sequence) sets CDR1 to LNHDA and CDR2 to SQIVND. The sequence derives from a person between 18 and 65 years old who received the Ad26.COV2.S COVID-19 vaccine or a placebo. In this chain, TRBV19 is recombined with TRBJ2-7; TRBD1 might be the D gene, on 5 matching bases. Specimen: peripheral blood, collected in a trial of Ad26.COV2.S vaccine versus placebo. Here is the DNA: TGTGCCACCTCAGGGCCCCTCTCCTACGAGCAGTACTTC. Its amino acids are CATSGPLSYEQYF. The CDR3 plus the reference TRBV19 and TRBJ2-7 genes for the other parts give the full variable domain: DGGITQSPKYLFRKEGQNVTLSCEQNLNHDAMYWYRQDPGQGLRLIYYSQIVNDFQKGDIAEGYSVSREKKESFPLTVTSAQKNPTAFYLCATSGPLSYEQYFGPGTRLTVT.